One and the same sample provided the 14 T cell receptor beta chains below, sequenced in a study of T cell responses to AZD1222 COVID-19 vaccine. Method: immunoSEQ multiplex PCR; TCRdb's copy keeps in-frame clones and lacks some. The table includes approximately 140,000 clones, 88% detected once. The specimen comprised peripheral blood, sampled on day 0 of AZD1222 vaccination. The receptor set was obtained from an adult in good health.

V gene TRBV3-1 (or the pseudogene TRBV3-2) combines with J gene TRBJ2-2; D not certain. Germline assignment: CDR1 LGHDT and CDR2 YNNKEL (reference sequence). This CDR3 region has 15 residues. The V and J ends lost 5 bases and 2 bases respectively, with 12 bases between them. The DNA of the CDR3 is TGTGCCAGCAGCGAGAGTAGGCTTAACACCGGGGAGCTGTTTTTT. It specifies CASSESRLNTGELFF.

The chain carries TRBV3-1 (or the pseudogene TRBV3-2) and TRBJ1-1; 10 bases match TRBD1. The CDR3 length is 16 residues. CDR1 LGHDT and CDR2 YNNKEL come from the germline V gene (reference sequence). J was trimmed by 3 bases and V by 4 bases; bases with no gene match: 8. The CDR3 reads CASSPVDRGLYTEAFF. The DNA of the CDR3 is TGTGCCAGCAGCCCGGTCGACAGGGGGCTTTACACTGAAGCTTTCTTT.

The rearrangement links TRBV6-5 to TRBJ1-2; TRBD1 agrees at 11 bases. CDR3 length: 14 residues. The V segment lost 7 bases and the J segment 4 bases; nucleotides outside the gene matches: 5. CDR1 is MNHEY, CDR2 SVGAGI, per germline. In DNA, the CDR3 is TGTGCCAGCAACGCCGGGACAGGGGGCTATGGCTACACCTTC. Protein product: CASNAGTGGYGYTF.

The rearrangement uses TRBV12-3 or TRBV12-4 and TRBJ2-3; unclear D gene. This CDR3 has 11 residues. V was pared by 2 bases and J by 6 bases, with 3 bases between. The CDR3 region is CASSLSDTQYF. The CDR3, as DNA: TGTGCCAGCAGTTTATCGGATACGCAGTATTTT.

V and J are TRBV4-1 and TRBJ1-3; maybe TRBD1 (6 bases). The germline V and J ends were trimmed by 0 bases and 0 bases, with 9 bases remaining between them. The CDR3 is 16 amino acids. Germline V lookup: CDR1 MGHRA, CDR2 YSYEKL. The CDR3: CASSQDGQFSGNTIYF. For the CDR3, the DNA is TGCGCCAGCAGCCAAGATGGACAGTTCTCTGGAAACACCATATATTTT.

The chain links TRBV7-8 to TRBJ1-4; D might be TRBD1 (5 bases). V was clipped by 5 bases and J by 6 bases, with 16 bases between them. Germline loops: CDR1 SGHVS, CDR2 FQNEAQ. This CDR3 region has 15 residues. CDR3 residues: CASSLGFRVDEKLFF. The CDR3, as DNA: TGTGCCAGCAGCCTTGGGTTCAGGGTAGATGAAAAACTGTTTTTT.

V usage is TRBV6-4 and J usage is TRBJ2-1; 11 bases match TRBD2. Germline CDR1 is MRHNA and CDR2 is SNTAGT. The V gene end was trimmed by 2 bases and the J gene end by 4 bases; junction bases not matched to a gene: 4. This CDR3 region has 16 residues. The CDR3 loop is CASSDTGTSGYNEQFF. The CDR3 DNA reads TGTGCCAGCAGTGACACCGGGACTAGCGGATACAATGAGCAGTTCTTC.

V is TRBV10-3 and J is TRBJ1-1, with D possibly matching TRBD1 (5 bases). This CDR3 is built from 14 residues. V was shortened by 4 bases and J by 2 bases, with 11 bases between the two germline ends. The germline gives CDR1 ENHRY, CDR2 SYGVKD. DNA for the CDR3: TGTGCCATCAGTGGGCGACAGACTAACACTGAAGCTTTCTTT. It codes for CAISGRQTNTEAFF.

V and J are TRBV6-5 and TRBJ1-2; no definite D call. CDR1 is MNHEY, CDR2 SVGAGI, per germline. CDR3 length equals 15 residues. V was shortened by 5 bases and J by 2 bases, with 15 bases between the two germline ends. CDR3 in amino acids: CASSPQLGGNYGYTF. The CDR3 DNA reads TGTGCCAGCAGTCCCCAACTCGGAGGGAACTATGGCTACACCTTC.

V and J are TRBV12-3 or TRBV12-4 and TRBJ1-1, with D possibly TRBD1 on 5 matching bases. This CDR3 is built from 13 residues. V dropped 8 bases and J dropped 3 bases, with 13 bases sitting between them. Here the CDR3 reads CASLVGGYTEAFF. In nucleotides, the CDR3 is TGTGCCAGCCTGGTGGGGGGATACACTGAAGCTTTCTTT.

CDR3 loop: CASSLFRGGVNEQFF. In nucleotides, the CDR3 is TGTGCCAGCAGCTTGTTTAGGGGGGGCGTCAATGAGCAGTTCTTC. The chain employs TRBV5-8 and TRBJ2-1, with a tentative D call TRBD2 (7 bases). V dropped 1 base and J dropped 6 bases, with 14 bases sitting between them. The CDR3 loop spans 15 amino acids. Per the germline V gene, CDR1 is SGHTS and CDR2 is YDEGEE.

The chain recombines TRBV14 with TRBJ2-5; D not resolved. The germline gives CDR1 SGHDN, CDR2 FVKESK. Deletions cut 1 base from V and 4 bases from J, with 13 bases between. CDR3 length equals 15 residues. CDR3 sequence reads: CASSQGSGILETQYF. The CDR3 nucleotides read TGTGCCAGCAGCCAAGGAAGTGGCATCTTAGAGACCCAGTACTTC.

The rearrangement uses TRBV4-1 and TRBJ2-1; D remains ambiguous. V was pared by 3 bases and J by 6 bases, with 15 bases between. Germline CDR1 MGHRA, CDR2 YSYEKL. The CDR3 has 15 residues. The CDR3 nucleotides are TGCGCCAGCAGCCATTACGTTATAGGAAGCAATGAGCAGTTCTTC. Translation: CASSHYVIGSNEQFF.

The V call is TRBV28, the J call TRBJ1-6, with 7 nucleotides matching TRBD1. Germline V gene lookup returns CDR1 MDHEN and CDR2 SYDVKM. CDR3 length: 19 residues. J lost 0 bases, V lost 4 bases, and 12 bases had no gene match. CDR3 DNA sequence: TGTGCCAGCAGTTCCCCGGGACAGCACATGAGCTCCTATAATTCACCCCTCCACTTT. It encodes CASSSPGQHMSSYNSPLHF.